Described below is a single TCR beta chain sequence and its context. This CDR3 comprises 17 residues. V was clipped by 1 base and J by 2 bases; unmatched bases: 11. The germline V gene encodes CDR1 MGHRA and CDR2 YSYEKL. This entry is derived from a study of blood T cell repertoires in COVID-19. The repertoire was sequenced with immunoSEQ multiplex PCR; TCRdb's copy has only in-frame clones and lacks some. The repertoire holds 400,000 to 500,000 clones, with nearly 90% as singletons. The sequence derives from a woman under 30 who had been exposed to COVID-19. This chain connects TRBV4-1 to TRBJ2-7, with TRBD2 matching over 7 bases. Material for sequencing was PBMCs or T cells enriched from blood (not recorded which). CDR3 region: CASSQGGAGSPPYEQYF. CDR3 in DNA: TGCGCCAGCAGCCAAGGGGGAGCGGGGAGCCCTCCCTACGAGCAGTACTTC.